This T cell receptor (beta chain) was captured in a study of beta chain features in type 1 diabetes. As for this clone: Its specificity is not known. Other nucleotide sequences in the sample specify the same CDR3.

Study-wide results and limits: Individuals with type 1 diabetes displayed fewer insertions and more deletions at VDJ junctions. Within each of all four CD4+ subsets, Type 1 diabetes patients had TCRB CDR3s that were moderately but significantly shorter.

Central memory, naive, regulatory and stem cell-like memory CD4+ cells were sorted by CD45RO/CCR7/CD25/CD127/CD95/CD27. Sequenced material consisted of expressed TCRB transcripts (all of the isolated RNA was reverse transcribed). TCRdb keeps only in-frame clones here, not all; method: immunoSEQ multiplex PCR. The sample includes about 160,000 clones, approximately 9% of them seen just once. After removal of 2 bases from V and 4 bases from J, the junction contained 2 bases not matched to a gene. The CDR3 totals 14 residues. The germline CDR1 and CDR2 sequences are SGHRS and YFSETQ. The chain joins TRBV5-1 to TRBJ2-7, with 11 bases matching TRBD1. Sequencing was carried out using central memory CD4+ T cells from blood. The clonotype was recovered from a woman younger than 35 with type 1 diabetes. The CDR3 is CASSFGTGGYEQYF. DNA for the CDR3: TGCGCCAGCAGCTTCGGGACAGGGGGATACGAGCAGTACTTC.